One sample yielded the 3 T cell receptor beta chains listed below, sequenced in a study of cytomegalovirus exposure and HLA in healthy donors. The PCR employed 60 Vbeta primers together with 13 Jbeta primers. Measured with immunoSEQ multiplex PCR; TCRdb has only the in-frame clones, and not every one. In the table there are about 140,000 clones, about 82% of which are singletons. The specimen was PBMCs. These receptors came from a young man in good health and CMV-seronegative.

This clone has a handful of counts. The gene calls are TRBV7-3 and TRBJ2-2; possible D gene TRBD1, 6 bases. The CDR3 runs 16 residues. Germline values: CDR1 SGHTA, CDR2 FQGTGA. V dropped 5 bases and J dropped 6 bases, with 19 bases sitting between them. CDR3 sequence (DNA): TGTGCCAGCAGCCCACAGGGTGGGGATATCGCCGGGGAGCTGTTTTTT. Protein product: CASSPQGGDIAGELFF.

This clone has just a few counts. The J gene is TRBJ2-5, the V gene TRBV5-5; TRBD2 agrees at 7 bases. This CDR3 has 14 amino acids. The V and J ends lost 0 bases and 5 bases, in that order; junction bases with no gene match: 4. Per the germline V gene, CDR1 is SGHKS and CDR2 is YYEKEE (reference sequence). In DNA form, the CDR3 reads TGTGCCAGCAGCTTGGGGGAGGGATGGGAGACCCAGTACTTC. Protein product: CASSLGEGWETQYF.

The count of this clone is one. The CDR3 region is CASSCGGFNEKLFF. CDR3 nucleotide sequence: TGTGCCAGCAGCTGTGGGGGCTTCAATGAAAAACTGTTTTTT. The chain joins TRBV5-7 to TRBJ1-4; perhaps TRBD1 as D (6 bases). TRBV5-7 carries the ORF label, with uncertain function. V lost 3 bases to trimming and J lost 5 bases, with 11 bases between them. The length of the CDR3 is 14 residues.